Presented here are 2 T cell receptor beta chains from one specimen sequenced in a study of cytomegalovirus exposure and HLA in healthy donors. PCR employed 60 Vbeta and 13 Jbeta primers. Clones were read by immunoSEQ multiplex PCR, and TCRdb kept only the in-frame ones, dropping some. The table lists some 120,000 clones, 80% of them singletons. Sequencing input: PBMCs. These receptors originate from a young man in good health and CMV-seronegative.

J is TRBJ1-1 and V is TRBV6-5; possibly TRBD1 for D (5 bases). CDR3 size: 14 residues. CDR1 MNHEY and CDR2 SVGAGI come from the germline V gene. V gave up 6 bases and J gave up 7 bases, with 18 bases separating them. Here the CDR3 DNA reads TGTGCCAGCAGGCCCTCAGACAGTCGTTTTGAAGCTTTCTTT. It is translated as CASRPSDSRFEAFF.

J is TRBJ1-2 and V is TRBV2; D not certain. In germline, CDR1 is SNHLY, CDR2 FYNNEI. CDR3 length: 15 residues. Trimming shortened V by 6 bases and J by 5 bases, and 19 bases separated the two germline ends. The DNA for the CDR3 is TGTGCCAGCAGCGACTATAATGACGGAGAATATGGCTACACCTTC. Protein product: CASSDYNDGEYGYTF.